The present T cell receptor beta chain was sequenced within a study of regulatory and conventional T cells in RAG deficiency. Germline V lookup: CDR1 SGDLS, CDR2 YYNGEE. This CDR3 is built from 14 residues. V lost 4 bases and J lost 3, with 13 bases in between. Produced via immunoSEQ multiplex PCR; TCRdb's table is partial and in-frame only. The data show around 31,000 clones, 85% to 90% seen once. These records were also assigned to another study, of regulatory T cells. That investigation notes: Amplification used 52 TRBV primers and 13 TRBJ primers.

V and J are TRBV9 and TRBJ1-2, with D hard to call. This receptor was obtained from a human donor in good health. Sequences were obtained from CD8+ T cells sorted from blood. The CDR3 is CASSPDAGDYGYTF. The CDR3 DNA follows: TGTGCCAGCAGCCCGGATGCAGGAGACTATGGCTACACCTTC.